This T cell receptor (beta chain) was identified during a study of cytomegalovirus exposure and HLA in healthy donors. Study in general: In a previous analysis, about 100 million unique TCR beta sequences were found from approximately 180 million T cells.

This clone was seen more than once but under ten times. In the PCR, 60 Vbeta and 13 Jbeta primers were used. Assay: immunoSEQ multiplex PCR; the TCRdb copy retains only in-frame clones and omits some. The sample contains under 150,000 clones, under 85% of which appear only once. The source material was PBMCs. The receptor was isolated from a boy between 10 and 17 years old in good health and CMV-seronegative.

CDR3 bases: TGTGCCAGCAGCTTATCTCGACTAGGCTACGAGCAGTACTTC. It is translated as CASSLSRLGYEQYF. J is TRBJ2-7 and V is TRBV7-2, with D possibly TRBD2 on 6 matching bases. The germline V gene encodes CDR1 SGHTA and CDR2 FQGNSA. This CDR3 is 14 amino acids long. The V and J ends lost 2 bases and 3 bases respectively, with 11 bases between them.